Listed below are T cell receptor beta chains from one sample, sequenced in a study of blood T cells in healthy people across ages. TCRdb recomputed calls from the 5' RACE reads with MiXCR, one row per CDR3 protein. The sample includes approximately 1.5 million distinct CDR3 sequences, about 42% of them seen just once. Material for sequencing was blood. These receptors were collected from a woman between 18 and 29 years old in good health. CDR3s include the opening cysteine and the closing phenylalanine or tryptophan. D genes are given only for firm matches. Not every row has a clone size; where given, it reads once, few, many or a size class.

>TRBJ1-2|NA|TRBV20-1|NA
CSASHGPTYGYTF
TGCAGTGCTAGTCATGGGCCTACGTATGGCTACACCTTC
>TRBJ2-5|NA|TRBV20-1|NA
CNAKSGYQETQYF
TGCAATGCTAAGAGCGGGTACCAAGAGACCCAGTACTTC
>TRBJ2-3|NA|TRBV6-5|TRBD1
CASSYTTGHRTDTQYF
TGTGCCAGCAGTTACACGACAGGGCATCGCACAGATACGCAGTATTTT
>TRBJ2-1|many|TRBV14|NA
CASSPGRSEQFF
TGTGCCAGCAGTCCAGGGCGTAGTGAGCAGTTCTTC
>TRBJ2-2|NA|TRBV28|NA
CASSGSAGELFF
TGTGCCAGCAGTGGCTCCGCCGGGGAGCTGTTTTTT
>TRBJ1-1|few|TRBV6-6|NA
CASRADMWTEAFF
TGTGCCAGCAGGGCTGACATGTGGACTGAAGCTTTCTTT
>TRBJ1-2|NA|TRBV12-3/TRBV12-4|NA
CASGPVPEDRNTF
TGTGCCAGCGGGCCGGTCCCCGAGGACAGAAACACCTTC
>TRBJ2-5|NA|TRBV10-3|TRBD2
CAISEGAGAVETQYF
TGTGCCATCAGTGAGGGGGCGGGAGCCGTCGAGACCCAGTACTTC
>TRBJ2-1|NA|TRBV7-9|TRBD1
CAGDSREIYNEQFF
TGTGCCGGGGACAGCCGTGAGATCTACAATGAGCAGTTCTTC
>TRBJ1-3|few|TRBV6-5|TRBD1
CASRTDRGLGNTIYF
TGTGCCAGCAGAACCGACAGGGGGCTTGGAAACACCATATATTTT
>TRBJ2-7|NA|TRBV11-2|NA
CASSPQGYGEQYF
TGTGCCAGCAGCCCACAGGGTTACGGTGAGCAGTACTTC
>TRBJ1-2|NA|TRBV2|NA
CASNQGFHTF
TGTGCCAGCAACCAGGGTTTCCACACCTTC
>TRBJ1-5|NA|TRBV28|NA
CASSRGGSNQPQHF
TGTGCCAGCAGCAGGGGAGGTAGCAATCAGCCCCAGCATTTT
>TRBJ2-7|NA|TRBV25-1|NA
CASSRDGTEPYEQYF
TGTGCCAGCAGCCGGGACGGGACGGAACCCTACGAGCAGTACTTC
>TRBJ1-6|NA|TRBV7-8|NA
CASSSPTGQFNSPLHF
TGTGCCAGCAGCTCTCCTACAGGGCAATTTAATTCACCCCTCCACTTT
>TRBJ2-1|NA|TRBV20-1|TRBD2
CSARDFRRGNEQFF
TGCAGTGCTAGAGATTTTCGGCGGGGGAATGAGCAGTTCTTC
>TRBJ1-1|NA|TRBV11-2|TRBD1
CASSLRGRANEAFF
TGTGCCAGCAGCTTAAGGGGGCGTGCTAATGAAGCTTTCTTT
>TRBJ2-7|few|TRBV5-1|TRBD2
CASSLVPSGRYEQYF
TGCGCCAGCAGCTTGGTTCCTAGCGGGAGATACGAGCAGTACTTC
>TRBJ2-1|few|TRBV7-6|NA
CASSLSGYPRDEQFF
TGTGCCAGCAGCTTAAGCGGGTACCCTCGGGATGAGCAGTTCTTC
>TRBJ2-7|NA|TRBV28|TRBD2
CASSLGGSPVYKQYF
TGTGCCAGCAGTTTAGGCGGGAGCCCCGTCTACAAGCAGTACTTC
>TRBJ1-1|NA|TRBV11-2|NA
CACSLAGGERLFTEAFF
TGTGCCTGCAGCTTAGCCGGGGGCGAGCGTCTGTTCACTGAAGCTTTCTTT
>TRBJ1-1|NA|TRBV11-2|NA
CASSAIAGKIEAFF
TGTGCCAGCAGCGCAATAGCAGGGAAGATTGAAGCTTTCTTT
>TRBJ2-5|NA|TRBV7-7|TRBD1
CASSLDRSETQYF
TGTGCTAGCAGCTTGGACAGGTCTGAGACCCAGTACTTC
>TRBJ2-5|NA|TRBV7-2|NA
CASSLRPGALYNEQYF
TGTGCCAGCAGCTTAAGACCGGGGGCGCTATACAATGAGCAGTACTTC
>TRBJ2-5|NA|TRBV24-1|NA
CATSGHGALGGTQYF
TGTGCCACCAGTGGTCATGGGGCCCTTGGGGGGACCCAGTACTTC
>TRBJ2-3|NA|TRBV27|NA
CASSDEGRWRTDTQYF
TGTGCCAGCAGCGATGAAGGGCGTTGGAGAACAGATACGCAGTATTTT
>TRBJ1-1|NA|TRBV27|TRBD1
CASSLTAPGGNTEAFF
TGTGCCAGCAGTTTAACGGCGCCAGGGGGGAACACTGAAGCTTTCTTT
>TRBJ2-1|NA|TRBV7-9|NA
CASSLGGHDYNEQLF
TGTGCCAGCAGCTTAGGGGGGCACGACTACAATGAGCAGTTGTTC
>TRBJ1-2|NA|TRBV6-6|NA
CASIQGRSNYGYTF
TGTGCCAGCATCCAAGGGAGGTCTAACTATGGCTACACCTTC
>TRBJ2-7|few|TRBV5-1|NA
CARPPERGYEQYF
TGCGCCCGACCCCCTGAGAGAGGGTACGAGCAGTACTTC
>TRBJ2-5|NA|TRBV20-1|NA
CSARDFQGTTWYQETQYF
TGCAGTGCTAGAGATTTCCAGGGAACTACCTGGTACCAAGAGACCCAGTACTTC
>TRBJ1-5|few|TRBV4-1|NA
CASSQGRGGNQPQHF
TGCGCCAGCAGCCAAGGCAGGGGTGGCAATCAGCCCCAGCATTTT
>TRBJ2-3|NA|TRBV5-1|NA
CASSTQAGGAKYPQYF
TGCGCCAGCAGCACCCAAGCGGGCGGGGCGAAATATCCGCAGTATTTT
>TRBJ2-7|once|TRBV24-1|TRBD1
CATSDPDRGGEQYF
TGTGCCACCAGTGATCCTGACAGGGGCGGTGAGCAGTACTTC